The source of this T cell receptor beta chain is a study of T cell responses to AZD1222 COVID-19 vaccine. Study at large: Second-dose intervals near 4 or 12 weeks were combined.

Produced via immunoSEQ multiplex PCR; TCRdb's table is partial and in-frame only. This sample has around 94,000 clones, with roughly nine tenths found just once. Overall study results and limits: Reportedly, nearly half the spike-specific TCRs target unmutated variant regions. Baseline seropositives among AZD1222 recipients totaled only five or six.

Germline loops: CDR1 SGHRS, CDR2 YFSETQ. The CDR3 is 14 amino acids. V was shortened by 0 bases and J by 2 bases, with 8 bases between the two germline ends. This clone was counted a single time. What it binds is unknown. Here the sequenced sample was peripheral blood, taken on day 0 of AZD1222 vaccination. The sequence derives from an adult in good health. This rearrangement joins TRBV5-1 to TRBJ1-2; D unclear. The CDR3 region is CASSLVAANYGYTF. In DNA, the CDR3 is TGCGCCAGCAGCTTGGTAGCAGCGAACTATGGCTACACCTTC.